The sequence of this T cell receptor beta chain was determined in a study of diagnostic markers for celiac disease (dated by TCRdb to the early 2020s). Of note for this clonotype: What this receptor recognizes is not known.

Sequencing was carried out with an Illumina MiSeq. TCRdb reprocessed the sequencing reads and holds a single record per CDR3 protein sequence, with no DNA. This sample's listing comprises around 7,500 distinct CDR3 sequences. The top ten constitute 6.3% of the sample. For CDR1 and CDR2, the germline V gene lists MNHNS and SASEGT. Measured from the cysteine to the phenylalanine, the CDR3 is 13 residues long. No DNA appears here. Sequencing was done on a sample of either unsorted cells or a sorted T cell fraction (not recorded which). This clonotype originated in a human donor. This table probably holds off-target reads from a library built for another chain. The sequence links TRBV6-1 to TRBJ1-6. CDR3 protein: CASSEIRRSPLHF.